The 19 T cell receptor beta chains listed next were all sequenced from one sample in a study of response to subunit inactivated influenza vaccine. TCRdb re-derived calls from the RT-PCR reads in MiXCR, one entry per CDR3 protein. The repertoire holds about 480,000 distinct CDR3 sequences, with about 10% as singletons. The sample in question was PBMCs from blood, obtained roughly 45 days after vaccination. Every receptor here comes from a man over 45 who received an inactivated influenza vaccine.

The DNA of the CDR3 is TGTGCCAGCAGCTTCGGGACAGGGGGCGGATACGAGCAGTACTTC. It specifies CASSFGTGGGYEQYF. This sequence joins TRBV11-2 and TRBJ2-7, with 12 nucleotides matching TRBD1. This CDR3 has 15 residues. Germline trimming cut 3 bases from V and 4 bases from J; bases unmatched to any gene: 4. CDR1 and CDR2 (germline): SGHAT, FQNNGV.

This clonotype has a handful of counts. The chain has TRBV7-8 and TRBJ2-7, with 11 nucleotides matching TRBD1. The CDR3 consists of 14 residues. The trim removed 6 bases at V and 7 bases at J, leaving 8 bases unmatched. Germline V lookup: CDR1 SGHVS, CDR2 FQNEAQ. CDR3 bases: TGTGCCAGCAGGATGGACAGGGGGCATGGGGAGCAGTACTTC. This sequence encodes CASRMDRGHGEQYF.

This chain uses TRBV5-1 with TRBJ2-3; 10 nucleotides match TRBD2. Looked up from germline, CDR1 is SGHRS and CDR2 is YFSETQ. V dropped 1 base and J dropped 4; count of bases not matched to a gene: 3. This CDR3 has 15 amino acids. In DNA form, the CDR3 reads TGCGCCAGCAGCTTGCAGCGGGAGGGCCCAGATACGCAGTATTTT. Its protein product is CASSLQREGPDTQYF.

The chain couples TRBV7-2 to TRBJ2-7; 8 bases are shared with TRBD2. The V segment lost 7 bases and the J segment 4 bases; nucleotides outside the gene matches: 18. Germline V gene lookup returns CDR1 SGHTA and CDR2 FQGNSA. The CDR3 is 17 residues long. CDR3 sequence reads: CASTPTSGTRYRYEQYF. In nucleotides, the CDR3 is TGTGCCAGCACTCCGACGTCAGGGACTAGATATAGGTACGAGCAGTACTTC.

The chain carries TRBV7-2 and TRBJ2-2; D may be TRBD1 (5 bases). The CDR3 is made up of 16 amino acids. The ends were cut back, 6 bases at V and 7 bases at J, with 21 bases in the middle. In germline, CDR1 is SGHTA, CDR2 FQGNSA. The DNA of the CDR3 is TGTGCCAGCAGATCAGAGCCAGGGTTTCGGAACGGGGAGCTGTTTTTT. This codes for CASRSEPGFRNGELFF.

The chain joins TRBV6-2 or TRBV6-3 to TRBJ2-7, with no clear D. CDR1 is MNHEY and CDR2 is SVGEGT in the germline V gene. V gave up 2 bases and J gave up 2 bases, with 13 bases separating them. This CDR3 spans 15 amino acids. The CDR3 sequence is CASSYIRGGTYEQYF. The CDR3 coding sequence is TGTGCCAGCAGTTACATTCGAGGCGGCACCTACGAGCAGTACTTC.

The chain has TRBV5-1 and TRBJ2-1; 13 bases are shared with TRBD2. The CDR3 totals 17 residues. The germline CDR1 and CDR2 sequences are SGHRS and YFSETQ. The V segment lost 1 base and the J segment 0 bases; nucleotides outside the gene matches: 1. CDR3 loop: CASSLWTSGSSYNEQFF. In DNA, the CDR3 is TGCGCCAGCAGCTTGTGGACTAGCGGGAGCTCCTACAATGAGCAGTTCTTC.

In its sample, this clonotype was seen many times. The chain combines TRBV11-2 with TRBJ2-5; 11 nucleotides agree with TRBD1. Germline V gives CDR1 SGHAT, CDR2 FQNNGV. The CDR3 is 16 amino acids. J was trimmed by 5 bases and V by 5 bases; bases with no gene match: 10. The CDR3 protein is CASSHGTGGFMETQYF. CDR3 nucleotides: TGTGCCAGCAGCCACGGGACAGGGGGATTTATGGAGACCCAGTACTTC.

This clonotype has a single count. A clone one base away is much larger, so this may be a read error. The chain joins TRBV7-9 to TRBJ2-7, with D unclear. V was clipped by 5 bases and J by 2 bases, with 10 bases between them. This CDR3 has 13 amino acids. In germline, CDR1 is SEHNR, CDR2 FQNEAQ (reference sequence). DNA of the CDR3: TGTGCCAGCAGCGTAATTGGGCCCTACGAGCAGTACTTC. Translated, it gives CASSVIGPYEQYF.

This clonotype was found a few times. The chain is built from TRBV10-3 and TRBJ2-2, with 14 positions matching TRBD2. CDR1 and CDR2 from the germline V gene are ENHRY and SYGVKD. This CDR3 has 14 amino acids. V was clipped by 7 bases and J by 7 bases; unmatched bases: 2. CDR3 sequence (DNA): TGTGCCATCACTGGGACTAGCGGGGGCGGGGAGCTGTTTTTT. This translates into CAITGTSGGGELFF.

This rearrangement joins TRBV12-3 or TRBV12-4 to TRBJ2-6; TRBD1 or TRBD2 may be the D gene (5 bases each). V lost 8 bases to trimming and J lost 2 bases, with 10 bases between them. CDR3 length: 14 residues. The CDR3 loop is CASGTGAGANVLTF. CDR3 DNA sequence: TGTGCCAGCGGGACCGGGGCTGGGGCCAACGTCCTGACTTTC.

The rearrangement joins TRBV6-2 or TRBV6-3 to TRBJ1-6; 7 bases map to TRBD1. The V gene end was trimmed by 6 bases and the J gene end by 9 bases; junction bases not matched to a gene: 14. The CDR3 has 16 residues. The germline V gene has CDR1 MNHEY and CDR2 SVGEGT. The CDR3 coding sequence is TGTGCCAGCAGACACGGACAGGACGGTTGGAGTTCACCCCTCCACTTT. Residues: CASRHGQDGWSSPLHF.

CDR3 protein: CSVPRRLYSNQPQHF. DNA for the CDR3: TGCAGTGTCCCAAGACGATTGTATAGCAATCAGCCCCAGCATTTT. The V and J genes are TRBV20-1 and TRBJ1-5; D is uncertain. Germline values: CDR1 DFQATT, CDR2 SNEGSKA (reference sequence). The CDR3 sequence is 15 residues long. The germline V and J ends were trimmed by 7 bases and 0 bases, with 16 bases remaining between them.

This clonotype was detected ten times or more. The chain is built from TRBV11-2 and TRBJ2-3, with D perhaps TRBD1 or TRBD2 (6 bases each). This CDR3 is 17 amino acids long. The germline V gene encodes CDR1 SGHAT and CDR2 FQNNGV. Trimming stripped 5 bases from V and 3 bases from J, with 21 bases between. CDR3 sequence: CASSRNRMRGATDTQYF. Here the CDR3 DNA reads TGTGCCAGCAGCCGTAACAGAATGAGGGGGGCAACAGATACGCAGTATTTT.

This clonotype appeared many times. This chain joins TRBV12-3 or TRBV12-4 and TRBJ2-2; D gene uncertain. With 3 bases removed from V and 1 base from J, the gap between germline ends came to 12 bases. The length of the CDR3 is 16 residues. The DNA for the CDR3 is TGTGCCAGCAGTTTTATGGGTGTAAGGAACACCGGGGAGCTGTTTTTT. Translation gives CASSFMGVRNTGELFF.

This clonotype was detected only a few times. The chain has TRBV11-2 and TRBJ2-5; D possibly corresponds to TRBD2 (7 bases). Germline CDR1 SGHAT, CDR2 FQNNGV. The ends were cut back, 4 bases at V and 4 bases at J, with 16 bases in the middle. This CDR3 contains 15 residues. CDR3: CASSSRRGARETQYF. Here the CDR3 DNA reads TGTGCCAGCAGCTCCCGCCGGGGGGCTCGAGAGACCCAGTACTTC. Supplemented by reference TRBV11-2 and TRBJ2-5, the full variable domain reads EAGVAQSPRYKIIEKRQSVAFWCNPISGHATLYWYQQILGQGPKLLIQFQNNGVVDDSQLPKDRFSAERLKGVDSTLKIQPAKLEDSAVYLCASSSRRGARETQYFGPGTRLLVL.

This chain connects TRBV6-5 to TRBJ2-2, with D tentatively TRBD2 (6 bases). Trimming cost V 0 bases and J 6 bases, with 14 bases left between them. CDR3 length equals 16 residues. CDR1 is MNHEY, CDR2 SVGAGI, per germline. The CDR3 DNA is TGTGCCAGCAGTTACTCGGCAGGGACTGTGCCCGGGGAGCTGTTTTTT. Protein product: CASSYSAGTVPGELFF.

This clonotype was recorded many times. This CDR3 reads CASSSRTETQYF. The CDR3 nucleotides are TGTGCCAGCAGCTCTAGGACGGAGACCCAGTACTTC. The rearrangement uses TRBV7-6 and TRBJ2-5, with unresolved D. CDR1 SGHVS and CDR2 FNYEAQ come from the germline V gene. The ends were cut back, 4 bases at V and 5 bases at J, with 8 bases in the middle. The CDR3 extends over 12 amino acids. Full variable domain (remainder filled in from reference TRBV7-6 and TRBJ2-5): GAGVSQSPRYKVTKRGQDVALRCDPISGHVSLYWYRQALGQGPEFLTYFNYEAQQDKSGLPNDRFSAERPEGSISTLTIQRTEQRDSAMYRCASSSRTETQYFGPGTRLLVL.

V is TRBV6-2 or TRBV6-3 and J is TRBJ2-7, with D possibly being TRBD2 (6 bases). The V end was cut by 0 bases, the J end by 0 bases, with 9 bases between. The germline CDR1 and CDR2 sequences are MNHEY and SVGEGT. The CDR3 is 15 amino acids. The CDR3 DNA sequence: TGTGCCAGCAGTTACTCGCGGGGAACCTCCTACGAGCAGTACTTC. The encoded protein is CASSYSRGTSYEQYF.